This T cell receptor beta chain was obtained from a study of T cells in Graves' hyperthyroidism and ophthalmopathy. Study observations and caveats: Separating ophthalmopathy from stable hyperthyroidism was achieved by a 13 V-J model. In the blood, most expanded thyroid clonotypes above 0.001 appeared as well. Median prediction lead before ophthalmopathy onset was 6.5 to 7 months with the model.

The CDR3 is 15 amino acids. V gave up 1 base and J gave up 0 bases, with 10 bases separating them. CDR1 and CDR2 from the germline V gene are SQVTM and ANQGSEA. Comment on this clonotype: What it recognizes is unknown.

The CDR3 regions of TCR beta were amplified from RNA transcripts. Using the HTBI primer set, a first-round RT-PCR was run on the TCR CDR3. TCRdb re-analysed the multiplex PCR reads in MiXCR, keeping a single row per CDR3 protein. Found here are about 500,000 distinct CDR3 sequences, 46% of them singletons; the top ten hold about 45%. Clinical symptoms, serum thyroxine, TRAb, thyroid ultrasound and orbital computed tomography established diagnosis. The chain joins TRBV29-1 to TRBJ1-5, with D uncertain. The clonotype was recovered from an adult woman with Graves' disease, either hyperthyroidism or ophthalmopathy (not recorded which). The sequencing input was peripheral blood or thyroid tissue (not recorded which). CDR3 loop: CSVEASPSSNQPQHF. The CDR3 nucleotides are TGCAGCGTTGAAGCCTCTCCTAGTAGCAATCAGCCCCAGCATTTT.